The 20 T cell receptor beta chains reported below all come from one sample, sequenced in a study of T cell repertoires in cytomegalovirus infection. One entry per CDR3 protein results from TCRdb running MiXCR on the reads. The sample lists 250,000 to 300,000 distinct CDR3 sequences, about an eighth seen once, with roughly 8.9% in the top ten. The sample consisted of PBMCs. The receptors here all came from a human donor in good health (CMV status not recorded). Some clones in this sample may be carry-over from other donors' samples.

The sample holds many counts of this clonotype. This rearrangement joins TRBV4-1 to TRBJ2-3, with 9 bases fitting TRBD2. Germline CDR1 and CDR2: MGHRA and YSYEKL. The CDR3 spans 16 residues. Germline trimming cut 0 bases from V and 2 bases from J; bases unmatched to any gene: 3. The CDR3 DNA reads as TGCGCCAGCAGCCAAGAACCTAGCGGGGACACAGATACGCAGTATTTT. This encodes CASSQEPSGDTDTQYF.

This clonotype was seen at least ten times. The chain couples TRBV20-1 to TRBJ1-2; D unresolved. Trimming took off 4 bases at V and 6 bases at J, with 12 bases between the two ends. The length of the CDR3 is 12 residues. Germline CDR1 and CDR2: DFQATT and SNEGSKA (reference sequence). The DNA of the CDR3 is TGCAGTGCTATCCCCCTCTTCGATGGCTACACCTTC. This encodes CSAIPLFDGYTF.

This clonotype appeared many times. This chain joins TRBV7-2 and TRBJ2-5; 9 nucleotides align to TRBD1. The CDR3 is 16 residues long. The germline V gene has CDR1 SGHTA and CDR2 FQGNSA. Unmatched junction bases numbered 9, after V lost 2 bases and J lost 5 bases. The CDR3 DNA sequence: TGTGCCAGCAGCTTATTCGGGACAGGGATCGGGGAGACCCAGTACTTC. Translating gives CASSLFGTGIGETQYF.

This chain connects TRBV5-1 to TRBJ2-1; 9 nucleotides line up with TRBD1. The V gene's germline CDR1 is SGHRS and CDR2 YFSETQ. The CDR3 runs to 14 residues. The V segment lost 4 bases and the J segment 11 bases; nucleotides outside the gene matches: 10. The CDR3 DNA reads TGCGCCAGCAGCATCCGGGACAGGGCGTATAAGCAGTTCTTC. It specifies CASSIRDRAYKQFF.

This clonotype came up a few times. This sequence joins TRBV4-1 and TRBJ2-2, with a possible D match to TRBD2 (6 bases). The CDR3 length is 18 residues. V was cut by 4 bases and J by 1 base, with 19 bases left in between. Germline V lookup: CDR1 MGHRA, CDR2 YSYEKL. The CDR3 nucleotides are TGCGCCAGCAGCCTCCTCGCGGGATCTTATAGGAACACCGGGGAGCTGTTTTTT. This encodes CASSLLAGSYRNTGELFF.

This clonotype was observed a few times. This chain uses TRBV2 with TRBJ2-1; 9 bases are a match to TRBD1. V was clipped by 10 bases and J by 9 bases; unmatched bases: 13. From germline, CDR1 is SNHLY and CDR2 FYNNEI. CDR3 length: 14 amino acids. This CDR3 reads CATADRGGRGEQFF. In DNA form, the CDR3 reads TGTGCCACCGCGGACAGGGGCGGAAGGGGTGAGCAGTTCTTC. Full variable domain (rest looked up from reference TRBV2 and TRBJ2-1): EPEVTQTPSHQVTQMGQEVILRCVPISNHLYFYWYRQILGQKVEFLVSFYNNEISEKSEIFDDQFSVERPDGSNFTLKIRSTKLEDSAMYFCATADRGGRGEQFFGPGTRLTVL.

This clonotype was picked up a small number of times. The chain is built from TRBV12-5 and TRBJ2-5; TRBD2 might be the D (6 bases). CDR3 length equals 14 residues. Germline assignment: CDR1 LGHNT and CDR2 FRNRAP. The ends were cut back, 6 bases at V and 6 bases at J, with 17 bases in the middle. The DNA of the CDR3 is TGTGCTAGTGGGCTCCCCTCGGGGGTACAGACCCAGTACTTC. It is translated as CASGLPSGVQTQYF.

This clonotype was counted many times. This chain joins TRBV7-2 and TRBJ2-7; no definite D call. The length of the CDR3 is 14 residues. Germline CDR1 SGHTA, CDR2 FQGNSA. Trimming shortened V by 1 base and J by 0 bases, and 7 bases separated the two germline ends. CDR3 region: CASSLGMDSYEQYF. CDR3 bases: TGTGCCAGCAGCTTAGGGATGGACTCCTACGAGCAGTACTTC.

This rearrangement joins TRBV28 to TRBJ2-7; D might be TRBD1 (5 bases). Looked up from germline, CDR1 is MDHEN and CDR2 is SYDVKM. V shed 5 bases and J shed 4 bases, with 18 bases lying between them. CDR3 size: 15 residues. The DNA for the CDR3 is TGTGCCAGCAGTCAGACAGCAGCCCTTATTTACGAGCAGTACTTC. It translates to CASSQTAALIYEQYF.

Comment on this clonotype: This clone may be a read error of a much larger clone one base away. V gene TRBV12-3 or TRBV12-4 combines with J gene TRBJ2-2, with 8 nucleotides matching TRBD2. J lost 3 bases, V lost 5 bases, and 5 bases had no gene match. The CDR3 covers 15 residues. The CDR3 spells CASSPIAGHTGELFF. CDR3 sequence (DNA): TGTGCCAGCAGTCCCATAGCGGGACACACCGGGGAGCTGTTTTTT.

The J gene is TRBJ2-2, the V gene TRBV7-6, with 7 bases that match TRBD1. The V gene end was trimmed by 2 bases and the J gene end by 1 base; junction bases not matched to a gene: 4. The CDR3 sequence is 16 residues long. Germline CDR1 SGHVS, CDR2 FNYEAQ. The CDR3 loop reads CASSLSRDRNTGELFF. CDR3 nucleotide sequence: TGTGCCAGCAGCTTATCTCGGGACAGGAACACCGGGGAGCTGTTTTTT.

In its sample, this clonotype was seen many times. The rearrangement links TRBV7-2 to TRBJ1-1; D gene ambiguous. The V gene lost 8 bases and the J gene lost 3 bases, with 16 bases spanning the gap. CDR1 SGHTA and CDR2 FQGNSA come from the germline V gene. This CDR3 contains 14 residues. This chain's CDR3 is CASLPAGIYTEAFF. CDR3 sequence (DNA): TGTGCCAGCCTCCCGGCCGGTATTTACACTGAAGCTTTCTTT.

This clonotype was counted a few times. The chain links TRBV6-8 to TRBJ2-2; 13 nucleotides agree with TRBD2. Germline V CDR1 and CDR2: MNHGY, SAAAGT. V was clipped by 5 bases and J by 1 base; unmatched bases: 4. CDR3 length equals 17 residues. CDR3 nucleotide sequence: TGTGCCAGCAGTAGGCGACTAGCGGGGGGGAACACCGGGGAGCTGTTTTTT. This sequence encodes CASSRRLAGGNTGELFF.

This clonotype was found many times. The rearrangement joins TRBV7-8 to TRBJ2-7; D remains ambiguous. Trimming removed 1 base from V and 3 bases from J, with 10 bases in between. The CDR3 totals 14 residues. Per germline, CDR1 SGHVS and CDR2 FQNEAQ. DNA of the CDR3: TGTGCCAGCAGCTTAGGATATCTGAGCTACGAGCAGTACTTC. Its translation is CASSLGYLSYEQYF. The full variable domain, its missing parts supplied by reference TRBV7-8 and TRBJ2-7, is GAGVSQSPRYKVAKRGQDVALRCDPISGHVSLFWYQQALGQGPEFLTYFQNEAQLDKSGLPSDRFFAERPEGSVSTLKIQRTQQEDSAVYLCASSLGYLSYEQYFGPGTRLTVT.

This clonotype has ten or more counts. The CDR3 region is CASSLRQGPDQPQHF. DNA for the CDR3: TGTGCCAGCAGCTTACGACAGGGGCCCGATCAGCCCCAGCATTTT. V and J are TRBV7-2 and TRBJ1-5, with 8 bases identical to TRBD1. After removal of 2 bases from V and 5 bases from J, the junction contained 5 bases not matched to a gene. Germline V gene lookup returns CDR1 SGHTA and CDR2 FQGNSA. The CDR3 sequence is 15 residues long.

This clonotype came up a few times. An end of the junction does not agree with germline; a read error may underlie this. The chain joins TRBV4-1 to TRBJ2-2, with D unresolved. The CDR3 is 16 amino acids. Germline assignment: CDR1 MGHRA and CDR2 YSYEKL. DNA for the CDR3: TGTGCCAGCAGCCAAGGGTTGGGGAATGGTGATCGGGAGCTGTTTTTT. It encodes CASSQGLGNGDRELFF.

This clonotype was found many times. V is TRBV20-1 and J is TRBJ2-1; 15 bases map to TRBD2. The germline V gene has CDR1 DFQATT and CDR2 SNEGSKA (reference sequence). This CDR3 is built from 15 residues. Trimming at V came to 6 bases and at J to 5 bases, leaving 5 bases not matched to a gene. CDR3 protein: CSADWTSGRDNEQFF. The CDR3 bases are TGCAGTGCCGACTGGACTAGCGGGAGGGACAATGAGCAGTTCTTC.

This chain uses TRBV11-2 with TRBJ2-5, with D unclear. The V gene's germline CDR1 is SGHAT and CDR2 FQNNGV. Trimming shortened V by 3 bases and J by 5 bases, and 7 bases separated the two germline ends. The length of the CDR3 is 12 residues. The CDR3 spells CASSFSVETQYF. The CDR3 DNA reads TGTGCCAGCAGCTTTTCGGTGGAGACCCAGTACTTC.

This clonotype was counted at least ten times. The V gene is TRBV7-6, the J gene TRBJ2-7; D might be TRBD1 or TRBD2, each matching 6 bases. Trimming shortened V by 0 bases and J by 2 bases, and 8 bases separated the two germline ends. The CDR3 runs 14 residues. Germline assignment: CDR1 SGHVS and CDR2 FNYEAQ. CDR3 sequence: CASSLAGGAYEQYF. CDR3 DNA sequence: TGTGCCAGCAGCTTAGCGGGGGGCGCCTACGAGCAGTACTTC.

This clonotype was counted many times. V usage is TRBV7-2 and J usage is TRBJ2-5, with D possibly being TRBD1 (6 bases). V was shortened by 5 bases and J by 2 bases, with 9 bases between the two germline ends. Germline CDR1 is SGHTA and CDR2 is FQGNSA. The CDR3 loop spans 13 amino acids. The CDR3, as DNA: TGTGCCAGCAGCCCCGGACAGCAAGAGACCCAGTACTTC. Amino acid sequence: CASSPGQQETQYF.